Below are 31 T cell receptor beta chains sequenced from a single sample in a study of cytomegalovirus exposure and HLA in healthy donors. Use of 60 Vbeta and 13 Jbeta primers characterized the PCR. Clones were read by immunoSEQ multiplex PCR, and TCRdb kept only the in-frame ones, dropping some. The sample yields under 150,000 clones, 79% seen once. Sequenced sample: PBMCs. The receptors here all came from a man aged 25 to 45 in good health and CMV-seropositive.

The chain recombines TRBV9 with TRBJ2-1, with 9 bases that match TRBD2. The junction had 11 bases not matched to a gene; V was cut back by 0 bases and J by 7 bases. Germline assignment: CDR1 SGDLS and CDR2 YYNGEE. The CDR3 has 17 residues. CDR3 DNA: TGTGCCAGCAGCGTAGATGGAAGACTAGCGGATCAAAATGAGCAGTTCTTC. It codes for CASSVDGRLADQNEQFF.

CDR3 sequence (DNA): TGTGCCAGCAGCTTTGGGTATGAGGGTCCTAGATACAATGAGCAGTTCTTC. Its protein is CASSFGYEGPRYNEQFF. The chain combines TRBV7-9 with TRBJ2-1; TRBD2 might be the D (5 bases). The germline V and J ends were trimmed by 3 bases and 4 bases, with 19 bases remaining between them. Germline CDR1 is SEHNR and CDR2 is FQNEAQ (reference sequence). The CDR3 extends over 17 amino acids. Full variable domain (rest looked up from reference TRBV7-9 and TRBJ2-1): DTGVSQNPRHKITKRGQNVTFRCDPISEHNRLYWYRQTLGQGPEFLTYFQNEAQLEKSRLLSDRFSAERPKGSFSTLEIQRTEQGDSAMYLCASSFGYEGPRYNEQFFGPGTRLTVL.

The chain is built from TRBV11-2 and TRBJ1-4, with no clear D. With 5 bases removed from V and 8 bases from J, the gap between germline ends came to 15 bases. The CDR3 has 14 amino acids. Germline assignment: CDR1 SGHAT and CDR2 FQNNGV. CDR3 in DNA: TGTGCCAGCAGCATGCGGTCCAAGACGGAAAAACTGTTTTTT. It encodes CASSMRSKTEKLFF.

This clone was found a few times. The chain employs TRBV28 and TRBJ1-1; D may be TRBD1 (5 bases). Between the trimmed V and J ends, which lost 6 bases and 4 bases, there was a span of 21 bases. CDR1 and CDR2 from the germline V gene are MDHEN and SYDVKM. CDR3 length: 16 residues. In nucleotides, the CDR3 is TGTGCCAGCAGGCCCGACAACATATGGGGGGGCACTGAAGCTTTCTTT. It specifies CASRPDNIWGGTEAFF.

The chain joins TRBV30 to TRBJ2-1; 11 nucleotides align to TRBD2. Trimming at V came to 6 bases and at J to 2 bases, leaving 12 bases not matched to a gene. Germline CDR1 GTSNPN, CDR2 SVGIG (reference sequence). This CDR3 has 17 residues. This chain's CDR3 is CACSGGALSGAYNEQFF. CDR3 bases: TGTGCCTGTAGCGGGGGGGCCCTTTCAGGAGCCTACAATGAGCAGTTCTTC.

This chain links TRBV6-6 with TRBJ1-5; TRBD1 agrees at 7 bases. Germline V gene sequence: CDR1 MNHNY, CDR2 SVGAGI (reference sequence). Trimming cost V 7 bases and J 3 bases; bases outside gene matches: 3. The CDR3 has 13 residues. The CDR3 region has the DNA TGTGCCAGCAAGGGGGCTAACAATCAGCCCCAGCATTTT. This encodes CASKGANNQPQHF.

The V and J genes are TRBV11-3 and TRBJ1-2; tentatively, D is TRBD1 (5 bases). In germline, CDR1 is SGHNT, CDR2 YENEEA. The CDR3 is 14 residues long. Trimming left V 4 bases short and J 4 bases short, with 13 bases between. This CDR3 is CASSSGLQRYGYTF. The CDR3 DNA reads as TGTGCCAGCAGCTCGGGACTCCAACGCTATGGCTACACCTTC.

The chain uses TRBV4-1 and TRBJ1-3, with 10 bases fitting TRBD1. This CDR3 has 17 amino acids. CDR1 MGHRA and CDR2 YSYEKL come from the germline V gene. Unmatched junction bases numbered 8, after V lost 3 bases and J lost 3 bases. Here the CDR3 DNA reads TGCGCCAGCAGCCAGGAGTCCGGGACAGGGGTTGGAAACACCATATATTTT. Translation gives CASSQESGTGVGNTIYF.

In nucleotides, the CDR3 is TGTGCCAGCAGTTACGGGGGCAGGGCAGGCGACGAGCAGTACTTC. Amino acid sequence: CASSYGGRAGDEQYF. The V call is TRBV6-5, the J call TRBJ2-7; a possible D gene is TRBD1 (6 bases). Germline CDR1 and CDR2: MNHEY and SVGAGI. Trimming cost V 2 bases and J 5 bases, with 16 bases left between them. The CDR3 loop spans 15 amino acids.

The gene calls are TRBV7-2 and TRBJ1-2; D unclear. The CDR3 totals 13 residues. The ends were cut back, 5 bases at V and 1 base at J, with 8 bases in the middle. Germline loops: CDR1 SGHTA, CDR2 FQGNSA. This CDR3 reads CASSVSFNYGYTF. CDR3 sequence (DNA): TGTGCCAGCAGCGTATCCTTTAACTATGGCTACACCTTC.

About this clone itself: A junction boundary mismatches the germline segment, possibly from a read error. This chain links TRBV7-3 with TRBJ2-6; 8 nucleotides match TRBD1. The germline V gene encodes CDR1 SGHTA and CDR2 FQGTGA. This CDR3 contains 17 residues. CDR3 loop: CASSLGQGVSGANGLTF. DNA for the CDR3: TGTGCCAGCAGCTTAGGACAGGGAGTCTCTGGGGCCAACGGCCTGACTTTC.

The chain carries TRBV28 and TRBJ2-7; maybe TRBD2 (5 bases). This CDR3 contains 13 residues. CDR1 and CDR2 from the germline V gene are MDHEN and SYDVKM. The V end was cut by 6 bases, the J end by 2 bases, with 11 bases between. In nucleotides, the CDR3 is TGTGCCAGCAGACCTAGCAGAACCTACGAGCAGTACTTC. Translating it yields CASRPSRTYEQYF.

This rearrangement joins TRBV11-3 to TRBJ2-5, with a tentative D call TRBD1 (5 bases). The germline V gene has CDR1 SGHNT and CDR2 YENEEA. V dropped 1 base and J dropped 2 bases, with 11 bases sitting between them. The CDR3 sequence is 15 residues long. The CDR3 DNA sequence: TGTGCCAGCAGCTTAGGAGCAGGGAAGCAAGAGACCCAGTACTTC. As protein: CASSLGAGKQETQYF.

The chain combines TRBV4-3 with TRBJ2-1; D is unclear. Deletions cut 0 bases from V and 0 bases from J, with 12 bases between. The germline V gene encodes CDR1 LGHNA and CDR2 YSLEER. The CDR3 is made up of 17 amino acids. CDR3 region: CASSQEGSNPSYNEQFF. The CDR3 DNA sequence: TGCGCCAGCAGCCAAGAAGGTAGCAACCCCTCCTACAATGAGCAGTTCTTC.

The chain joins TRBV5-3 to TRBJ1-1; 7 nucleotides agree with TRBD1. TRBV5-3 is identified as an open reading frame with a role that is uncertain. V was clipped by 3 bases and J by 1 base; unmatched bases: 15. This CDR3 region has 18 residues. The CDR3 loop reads CARSSLDRHFFGNTEAFF. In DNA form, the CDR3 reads TGTGCCAGAAGCTCCCTGGACAGGCACTTCTTCGGGAACACTGAAGCTTTCTTT.

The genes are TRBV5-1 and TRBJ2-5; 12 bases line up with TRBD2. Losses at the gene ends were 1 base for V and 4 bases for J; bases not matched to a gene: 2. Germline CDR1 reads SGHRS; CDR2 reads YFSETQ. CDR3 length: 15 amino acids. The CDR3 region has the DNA TGCGCCAGCAGCTTGCTAGCGGGAGGGGGAGAGACCCAGTACTTC. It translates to CASSLLAGGGETQYF.

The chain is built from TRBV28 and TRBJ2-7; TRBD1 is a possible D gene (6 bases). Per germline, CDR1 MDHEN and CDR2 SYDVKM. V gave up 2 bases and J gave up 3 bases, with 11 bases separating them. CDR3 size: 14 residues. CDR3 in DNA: TGTGCCAGCAGTTTAGCAGGGGATAGCTACGAGCAGTACTTC. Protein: CASSLAGDSYEQYF.

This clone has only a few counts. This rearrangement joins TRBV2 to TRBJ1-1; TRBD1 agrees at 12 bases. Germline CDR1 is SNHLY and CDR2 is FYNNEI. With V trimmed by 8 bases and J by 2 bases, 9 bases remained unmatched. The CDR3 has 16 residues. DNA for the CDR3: TGTGCCAGCGAAAATCCGGGACAGGGGGCAAACACTGAAGCTTTCTTT. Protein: CASENPGQGANTEAFF.

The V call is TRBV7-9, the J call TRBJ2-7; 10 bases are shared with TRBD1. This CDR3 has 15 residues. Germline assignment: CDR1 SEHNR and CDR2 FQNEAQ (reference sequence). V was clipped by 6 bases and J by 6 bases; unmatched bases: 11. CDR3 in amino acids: CASRHTGQGGSEQYF. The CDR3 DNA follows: TGTGCCAGCAGACATACTGGACAGGGGGGCAGCGAGCAGTACTTC.

CDR3 sequence: CASSTTGYGNTIYF. The DNA for the CDR3 is TGTGCCAGCAGTACAACAGGGTACGGAAACACCATATATTTT. The chain links TRBV6-5 to TRBJ1-3, with D perhaps matching TRBD1 (6 bases). The CDR3 is made up of 14 amino acids. Germline V CDR1 and CDR2: MNHEY, SVGAGI. Trimming removed 5 bases at V and 4 bases at J, with 12 bases between.

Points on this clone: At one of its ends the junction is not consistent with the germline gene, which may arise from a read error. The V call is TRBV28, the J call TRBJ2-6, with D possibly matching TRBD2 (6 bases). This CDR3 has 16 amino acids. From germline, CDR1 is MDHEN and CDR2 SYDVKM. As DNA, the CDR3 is TGTGCCAGCAGTTTATGGGCGGGGTCTGGGGCCAACGGCCTGACTTTC. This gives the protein CASSLWAGSGANGLTF. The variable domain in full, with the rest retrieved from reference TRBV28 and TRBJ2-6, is DVKVTQSSRYLVKRTGEKVFLECVQDMDHENMFWYRQDPGLGLRLIYFSYDVKMKEKGDIPEGYSVSREKKERFSLILESASTNQTSMYLCASSLWAGSGANGLTFGAGSRLTVL.

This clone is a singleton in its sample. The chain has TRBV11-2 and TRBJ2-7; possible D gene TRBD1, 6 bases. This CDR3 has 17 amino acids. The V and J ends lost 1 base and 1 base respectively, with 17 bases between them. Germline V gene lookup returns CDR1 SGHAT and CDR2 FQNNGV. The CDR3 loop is CASSLVYGQGSSYEQYF. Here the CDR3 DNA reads TGTGCCAGCAGCTTAGTTTACGGCCAGGGGTCATCCTACGAGCAGTACTTC.

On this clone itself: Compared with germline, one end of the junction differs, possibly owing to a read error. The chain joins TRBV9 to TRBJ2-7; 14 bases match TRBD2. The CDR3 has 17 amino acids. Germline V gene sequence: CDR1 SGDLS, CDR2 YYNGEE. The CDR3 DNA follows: TGTGCCAGCAGCCCAGAGGGACTAGCGGGGGACTCCTACGAGCAGCACTTC. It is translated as CASSPEGLAGDSYEQHF.

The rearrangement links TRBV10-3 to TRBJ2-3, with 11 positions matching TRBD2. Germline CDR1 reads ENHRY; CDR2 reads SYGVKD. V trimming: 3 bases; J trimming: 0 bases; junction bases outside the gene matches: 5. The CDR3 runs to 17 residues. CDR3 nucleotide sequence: TGTGCCATCAGTGATGAGGGACTAGCGGCTAGCACAGATACGCAGTATTTT. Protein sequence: CAISDEGLAASTDTQYF.

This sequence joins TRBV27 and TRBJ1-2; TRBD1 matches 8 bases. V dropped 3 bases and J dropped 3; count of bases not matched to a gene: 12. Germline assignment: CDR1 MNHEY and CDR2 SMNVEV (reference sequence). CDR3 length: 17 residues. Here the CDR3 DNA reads TGTGCCAGCAGTTTCCTGGACAGGGATACTTCGGACTATGGCTACACCTTC. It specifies CASSFLDRDTSDYGYTF.

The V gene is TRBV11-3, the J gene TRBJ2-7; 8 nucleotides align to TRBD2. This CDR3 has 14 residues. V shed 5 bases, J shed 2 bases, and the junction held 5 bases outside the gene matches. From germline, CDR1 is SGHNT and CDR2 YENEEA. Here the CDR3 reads CASSMYSGAYEQYF. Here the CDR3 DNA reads TGTGCCAGCAGCATGTATAGCGGGGCCTACGAGCAGTACTTC.

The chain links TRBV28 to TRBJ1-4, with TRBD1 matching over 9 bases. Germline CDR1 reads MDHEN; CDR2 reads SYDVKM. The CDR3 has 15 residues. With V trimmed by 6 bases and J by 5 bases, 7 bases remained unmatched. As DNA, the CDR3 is TGTGCCAGCAGCCTACCTGGGACAGGGAATGAAAAACTGTTTTTT. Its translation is CASSLPGTGNEKLFF.

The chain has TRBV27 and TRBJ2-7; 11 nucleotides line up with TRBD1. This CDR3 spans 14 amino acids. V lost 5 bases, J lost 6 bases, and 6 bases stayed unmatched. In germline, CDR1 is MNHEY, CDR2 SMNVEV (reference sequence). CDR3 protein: CASSPRTGGSEQYF. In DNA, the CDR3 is TGTGCCAGCAGTCCGAGGACAGGGGGCAGCGAGCAGTACTTC.

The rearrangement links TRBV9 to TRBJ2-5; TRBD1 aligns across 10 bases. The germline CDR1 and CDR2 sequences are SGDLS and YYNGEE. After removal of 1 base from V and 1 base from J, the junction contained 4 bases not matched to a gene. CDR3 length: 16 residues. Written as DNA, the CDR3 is TGTGCCAGCAGCGTAAGGGACAGGGGCTCCCAAGAGACCCAGTACTTC. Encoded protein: CASSVRDRGSQETQYF.

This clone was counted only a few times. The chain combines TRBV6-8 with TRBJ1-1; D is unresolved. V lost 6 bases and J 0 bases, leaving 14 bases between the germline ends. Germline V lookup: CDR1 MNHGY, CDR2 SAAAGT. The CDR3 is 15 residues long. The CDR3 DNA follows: TGTGCCAGCAGAACTAAGGCACTAATGAACACTGAAGCTTTCTTT. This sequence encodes CASRTKALMNTEAFF.

The CDR3: CASSLTTYRVESEAFF. The CDR3 DNA follows: TGCGCCAGCAGCTTAACTACCTACAGGGTAGAATCTGAAGCTTTCTTT. This chain joins TRBV5-1 and TRBJ1-1; possibly TRBD1 for D (6 bases). Looked up from germline, CDR1 is SGHRS and CDR2 is YFSETQ. This CDR3 comprises 16 residues. Trimming removed 2 bases at V and 6 bases at J, with 20 bases between.